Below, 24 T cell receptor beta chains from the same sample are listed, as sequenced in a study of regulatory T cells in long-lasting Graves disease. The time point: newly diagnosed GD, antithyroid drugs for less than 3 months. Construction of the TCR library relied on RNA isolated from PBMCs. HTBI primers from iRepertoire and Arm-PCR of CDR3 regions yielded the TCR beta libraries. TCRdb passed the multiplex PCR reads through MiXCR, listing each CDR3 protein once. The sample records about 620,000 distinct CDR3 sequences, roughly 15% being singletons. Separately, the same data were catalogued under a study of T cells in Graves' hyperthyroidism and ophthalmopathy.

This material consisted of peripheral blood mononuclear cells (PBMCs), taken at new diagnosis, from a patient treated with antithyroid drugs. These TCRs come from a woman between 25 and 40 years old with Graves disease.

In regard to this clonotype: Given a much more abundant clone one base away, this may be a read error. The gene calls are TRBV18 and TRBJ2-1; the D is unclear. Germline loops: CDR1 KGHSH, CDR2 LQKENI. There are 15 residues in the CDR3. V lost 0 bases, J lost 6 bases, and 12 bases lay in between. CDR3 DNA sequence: TGTGCCAGCTCACCACCACCAGAGTCTTTCAATGAGCAGTTCTTC. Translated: CASSPPPESFNEQFF. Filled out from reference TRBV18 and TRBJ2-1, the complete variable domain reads NAGVMQNPRHLVRRRGQEARLRCSPMKGHSHVYWYRQLPEEGLKFMVYLQKENIIDESGMPKERFSAEFPKEGPSILRIQQVVRGDSAAYFCASSPPPESFNEQFFGPGTRLTVL.

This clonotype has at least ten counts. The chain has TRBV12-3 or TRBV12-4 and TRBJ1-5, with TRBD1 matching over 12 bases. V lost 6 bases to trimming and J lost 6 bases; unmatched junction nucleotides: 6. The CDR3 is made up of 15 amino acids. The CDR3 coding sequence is TGTGCCAGCAGCTCGGGACAGGGGGCTTTTCAGCCCCAGCATTTT. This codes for CASSSGQGAFQPQHF.

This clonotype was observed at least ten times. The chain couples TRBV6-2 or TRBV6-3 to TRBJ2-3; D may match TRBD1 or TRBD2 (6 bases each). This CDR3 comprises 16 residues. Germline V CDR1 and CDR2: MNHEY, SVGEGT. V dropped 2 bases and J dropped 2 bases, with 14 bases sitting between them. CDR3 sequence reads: CASSYAGGTHTDTQYF. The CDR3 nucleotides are TGTGCCAGCAGTTACGCCGGGGGCACCCACACAGATACGCAGTATTTT.

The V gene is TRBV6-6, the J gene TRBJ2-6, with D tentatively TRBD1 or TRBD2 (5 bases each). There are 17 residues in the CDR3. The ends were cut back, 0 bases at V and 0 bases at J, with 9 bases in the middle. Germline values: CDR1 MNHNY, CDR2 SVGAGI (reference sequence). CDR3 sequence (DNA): TGTGCCAGCAGTTACTCGAAGAGGGGCTCTGGGGCCAACGTCCTGACTTTC. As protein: CASSYSKRGSGANVLTF.

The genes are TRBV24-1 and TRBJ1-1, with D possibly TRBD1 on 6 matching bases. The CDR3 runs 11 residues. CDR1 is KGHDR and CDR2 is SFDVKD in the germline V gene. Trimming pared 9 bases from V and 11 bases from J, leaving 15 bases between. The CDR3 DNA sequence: TGTGCCACCTCGCAGGGGAGCGGGGCTTTCTTT. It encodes CATSQGSGAFF.

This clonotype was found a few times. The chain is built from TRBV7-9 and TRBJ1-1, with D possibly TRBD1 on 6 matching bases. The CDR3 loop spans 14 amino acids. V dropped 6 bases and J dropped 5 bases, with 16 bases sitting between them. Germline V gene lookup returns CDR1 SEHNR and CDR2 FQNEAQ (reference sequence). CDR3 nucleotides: TGTGCCAGCAGTAGACTCGGGGGCCCGACTGAAGCTTTCTTT. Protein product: CASSRLGGPTEAFF.

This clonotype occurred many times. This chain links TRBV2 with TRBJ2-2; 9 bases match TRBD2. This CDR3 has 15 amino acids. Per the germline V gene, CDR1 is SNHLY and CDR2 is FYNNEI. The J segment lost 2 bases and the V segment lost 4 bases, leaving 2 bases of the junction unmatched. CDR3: CASSGLAVNTGELFF. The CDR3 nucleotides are TGTGCCAGCAGTGGACTAGCGGTAAACACCGGGGAGCTGTTTTTT.

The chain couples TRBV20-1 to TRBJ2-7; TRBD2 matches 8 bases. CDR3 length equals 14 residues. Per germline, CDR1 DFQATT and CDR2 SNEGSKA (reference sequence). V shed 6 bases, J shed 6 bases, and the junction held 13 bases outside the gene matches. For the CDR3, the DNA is TGCAGTGCCAGGTCTGGACTAGCTCAGGGCGAGCAGTACTTC. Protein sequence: CSARSGLAQGEQYF.

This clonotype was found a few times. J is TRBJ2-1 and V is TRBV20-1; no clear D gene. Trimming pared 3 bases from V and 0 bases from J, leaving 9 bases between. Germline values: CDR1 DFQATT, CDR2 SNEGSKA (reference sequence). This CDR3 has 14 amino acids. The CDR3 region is CSARLSSSYNEQFF. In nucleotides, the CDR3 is TGCAGTGCTAGGCTATCAAGCTCCTACAATGAGCAGTTCTTC.

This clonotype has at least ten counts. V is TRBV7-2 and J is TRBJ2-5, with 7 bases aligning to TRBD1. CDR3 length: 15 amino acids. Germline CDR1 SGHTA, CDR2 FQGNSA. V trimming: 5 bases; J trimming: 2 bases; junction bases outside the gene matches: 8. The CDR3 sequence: CASSRETGWQETQYF. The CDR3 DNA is TGTGCCAGCAGCCGCGAGACAGGGTGGCAAGAGACCCAGTACTTC. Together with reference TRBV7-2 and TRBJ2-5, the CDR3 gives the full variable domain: GAGVSQSPSNKVTEKGKDVELRCDPISGHTALYWYRQSLGQGLEFLIYFQGNSAPDKSGLPSDRFSAERTGGSVSTLTIQRTQQEDSAVYLCASSRETGWQETQYFGPGTRLLVL.

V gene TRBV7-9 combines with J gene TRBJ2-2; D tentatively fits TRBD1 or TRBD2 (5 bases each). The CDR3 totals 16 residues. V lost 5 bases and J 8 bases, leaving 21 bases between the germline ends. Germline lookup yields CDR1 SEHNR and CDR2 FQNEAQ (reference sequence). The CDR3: CASSPGRHSLGGELFF. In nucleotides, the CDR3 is TGTGCCAGCAGCCCGGGACGACATAGTCTAGGTGGGGAGCTGTTTTTT. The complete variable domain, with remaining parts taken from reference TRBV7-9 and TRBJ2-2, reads DTGVSQNPRHKITKRGQNVTFRCDPISEHNRLYWYRQTLGQGPEFLTYFQNEAQLEKSRLLSDRFSAERPKGSFSTLEIQRTEQGDSAMYLCASSPGRHSLGGELFFGEGSRLTVL.

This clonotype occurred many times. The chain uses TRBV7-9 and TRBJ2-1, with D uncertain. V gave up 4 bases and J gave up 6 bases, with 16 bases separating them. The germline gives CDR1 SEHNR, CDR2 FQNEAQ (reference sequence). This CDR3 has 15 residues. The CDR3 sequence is CASSYPVSKGNEQFF. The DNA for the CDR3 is TGTGCCAGCAGCTACCCGGTTTCTAAAGGCAATGAGCAGTTCTTC. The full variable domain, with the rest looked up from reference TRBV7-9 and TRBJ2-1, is DTGVSQNPRHKITKRGQNVTFRCDPISEHNRLYWYRQTLGQGPEFLTYFQNEAQLEKSRLLSDRFSAERPKGSFSTLEIQRTEQGDSAMYLCASSYPVSKGNEQFFGPGTRLTVL.

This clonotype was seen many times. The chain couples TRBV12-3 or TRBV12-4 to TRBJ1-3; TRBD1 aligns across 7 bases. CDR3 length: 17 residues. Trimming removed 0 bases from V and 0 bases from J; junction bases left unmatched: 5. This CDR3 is CASSLAGQIGSGNTIYF. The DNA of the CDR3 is TGTGCCAGCAGTTTAGCGGGACAGATAGGCTCTGGAAACACCATATATTTT.

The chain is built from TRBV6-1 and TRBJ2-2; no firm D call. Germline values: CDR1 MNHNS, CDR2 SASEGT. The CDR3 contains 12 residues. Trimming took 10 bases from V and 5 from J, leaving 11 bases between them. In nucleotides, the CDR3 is TGTGCCACCTGTAGCAGAACCGGGGAGCTGTTTTTT. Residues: CATCSRTGELFF.

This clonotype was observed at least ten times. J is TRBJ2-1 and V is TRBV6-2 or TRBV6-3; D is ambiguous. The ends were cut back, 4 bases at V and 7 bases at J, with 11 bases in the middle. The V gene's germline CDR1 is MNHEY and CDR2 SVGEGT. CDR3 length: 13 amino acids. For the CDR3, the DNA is TGTGCCAGCAGTTCCTTCTCTGAGAATGAGCAGTTCTTC. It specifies CASSSFSENEQFF.

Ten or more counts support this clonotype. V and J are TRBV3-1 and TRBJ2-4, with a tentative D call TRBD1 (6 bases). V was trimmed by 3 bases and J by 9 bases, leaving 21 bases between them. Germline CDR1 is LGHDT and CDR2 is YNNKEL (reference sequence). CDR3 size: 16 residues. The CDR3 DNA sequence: TGTGCCAGCAGCCACCAACCCGGTACAGGGAAGGGCATTCAGTACTTC. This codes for CASSHQPGTGKGIQYF.

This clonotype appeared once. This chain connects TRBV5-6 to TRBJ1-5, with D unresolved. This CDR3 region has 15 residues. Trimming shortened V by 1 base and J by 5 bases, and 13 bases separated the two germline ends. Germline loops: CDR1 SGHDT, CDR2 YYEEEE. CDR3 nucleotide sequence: TGTGCCAGCAGCTTGAACACAAGGGTGTATCAGCCCCAGCATTTT. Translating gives CASSLNTRVYQPQHF.

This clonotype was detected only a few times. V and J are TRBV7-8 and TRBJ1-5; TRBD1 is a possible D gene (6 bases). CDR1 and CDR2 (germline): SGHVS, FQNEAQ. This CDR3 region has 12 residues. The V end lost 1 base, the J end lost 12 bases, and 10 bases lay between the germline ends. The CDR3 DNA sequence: TGTGCCAGCAGCTTAGGGGGGGCCCGCCAGCATTTT. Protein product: CASSLGGARQHF.

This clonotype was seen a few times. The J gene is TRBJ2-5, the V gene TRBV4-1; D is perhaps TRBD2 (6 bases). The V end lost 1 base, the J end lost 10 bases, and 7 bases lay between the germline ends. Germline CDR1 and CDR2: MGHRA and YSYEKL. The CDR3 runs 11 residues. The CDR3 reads CASSQGGNQYF. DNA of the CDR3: TGCGCCAGCAGCCAAGGCGGGAACCAGTACTTC.

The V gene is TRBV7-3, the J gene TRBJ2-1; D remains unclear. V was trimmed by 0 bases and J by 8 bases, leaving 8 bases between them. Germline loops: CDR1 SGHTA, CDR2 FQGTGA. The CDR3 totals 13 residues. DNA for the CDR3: TGTGCCAGCAGCTTAACTTTCCCCGATGAGCAGTTCTTC. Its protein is CASSLTFPDEQFF.

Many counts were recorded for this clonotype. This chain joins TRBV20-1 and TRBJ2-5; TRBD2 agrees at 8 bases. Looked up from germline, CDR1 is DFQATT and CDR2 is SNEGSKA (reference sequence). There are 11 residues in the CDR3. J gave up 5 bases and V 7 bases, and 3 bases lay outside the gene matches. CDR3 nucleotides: TGCAGTGTCGGGAGGGCGGAGACCCAGTACTTC. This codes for CSVGRAETQYF.

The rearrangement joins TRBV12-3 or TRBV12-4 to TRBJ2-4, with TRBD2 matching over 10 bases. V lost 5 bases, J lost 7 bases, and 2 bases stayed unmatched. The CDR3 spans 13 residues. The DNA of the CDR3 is TGTGCCAGCAGTGAGCGGGAGGGGAACATTCAGTACTTC. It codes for CASSEREGNIQYF.

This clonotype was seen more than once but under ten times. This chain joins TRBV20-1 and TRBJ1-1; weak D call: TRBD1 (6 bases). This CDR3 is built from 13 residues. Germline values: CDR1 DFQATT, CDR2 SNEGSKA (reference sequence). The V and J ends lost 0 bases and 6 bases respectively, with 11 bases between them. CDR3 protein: CSAREPTGSEAFF. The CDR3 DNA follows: TGCAGTGCTAGAGAGCCAACAGGGTCTGAAGCTTTCTTT.

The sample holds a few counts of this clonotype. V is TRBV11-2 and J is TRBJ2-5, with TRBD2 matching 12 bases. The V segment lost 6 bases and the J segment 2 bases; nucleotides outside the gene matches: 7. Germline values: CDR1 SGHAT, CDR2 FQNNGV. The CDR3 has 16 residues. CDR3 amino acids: CASSPGLAGTQETQYF. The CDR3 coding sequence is TGTGCCAGCAGTCCGGGACTAGCGGGTACTCAAGAGACCCAGTACTTC.